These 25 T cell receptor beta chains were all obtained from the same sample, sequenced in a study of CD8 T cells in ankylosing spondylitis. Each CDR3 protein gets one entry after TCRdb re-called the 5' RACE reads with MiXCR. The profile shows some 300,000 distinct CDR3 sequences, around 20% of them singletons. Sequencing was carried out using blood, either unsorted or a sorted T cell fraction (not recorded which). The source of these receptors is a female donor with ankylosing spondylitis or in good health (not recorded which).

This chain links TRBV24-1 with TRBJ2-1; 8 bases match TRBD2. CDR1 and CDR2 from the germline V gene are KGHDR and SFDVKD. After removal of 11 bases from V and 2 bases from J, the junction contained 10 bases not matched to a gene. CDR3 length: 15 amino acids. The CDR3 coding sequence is TGTGCCATCATAAGGACTAGCCTAGCCTACAATGAGCAGTTCTTC. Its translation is CAIIRTSLAYNEQFF.

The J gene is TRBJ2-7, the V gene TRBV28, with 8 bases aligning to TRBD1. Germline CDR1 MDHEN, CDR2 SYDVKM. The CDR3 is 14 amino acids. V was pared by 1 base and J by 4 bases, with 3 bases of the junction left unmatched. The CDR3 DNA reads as TGTGCCAGCAGTTTATTTGGACAGGGTTACGAGCAGTACTTC. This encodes CASSLFGQGYEQYF.

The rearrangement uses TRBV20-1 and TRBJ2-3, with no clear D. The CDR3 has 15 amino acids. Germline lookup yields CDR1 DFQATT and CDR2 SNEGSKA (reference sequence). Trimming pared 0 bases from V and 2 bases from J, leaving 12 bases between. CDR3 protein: CSARDKYWNTDTQYF. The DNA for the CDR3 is TGCAGTGCTAGAGATAAGTACTGGAACACAGATACGCAGTATTTT.

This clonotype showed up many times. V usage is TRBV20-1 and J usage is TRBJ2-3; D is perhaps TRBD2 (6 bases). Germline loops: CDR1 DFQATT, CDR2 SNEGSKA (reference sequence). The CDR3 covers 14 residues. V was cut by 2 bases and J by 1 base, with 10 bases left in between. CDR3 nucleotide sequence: TGCAGTGCTAGAACTAGCCGCCGCACAGATACGCAGTATTTT. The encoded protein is CSARTSRRTDTQYF.

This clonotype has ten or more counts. The CDR3 is CSVEQTGSGYEQYF. In nucleotides, the CDR3 is TGCAGCGTTGAACAGACTGGGAGCGGGTACGAGCAGTACTTC. The rearrangement links TRBV29-1 to TRBJ2-7; D might be TRBD2 (6 bases). V lost 2 bases to trimming and J lost 4 bases, with 15 bases between them. Per the germline V gene, CDR1 is SQVTM and CDR2 is ANQGSEA. The CDR3 runs 14 residues.

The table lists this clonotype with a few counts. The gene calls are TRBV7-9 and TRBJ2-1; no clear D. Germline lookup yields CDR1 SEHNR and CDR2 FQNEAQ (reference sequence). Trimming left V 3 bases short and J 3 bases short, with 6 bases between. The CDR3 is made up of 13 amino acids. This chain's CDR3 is CASSFSGYNEQFF. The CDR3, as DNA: TGTGCCAGCAGCTTTTCTGGCTACAATGAGCAGTTCTTC.

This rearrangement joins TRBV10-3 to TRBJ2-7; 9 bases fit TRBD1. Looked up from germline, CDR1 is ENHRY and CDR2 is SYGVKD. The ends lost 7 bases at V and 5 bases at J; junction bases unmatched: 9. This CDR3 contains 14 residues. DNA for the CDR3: TGTGCCATCAACCCCGGGACAGGGTCCGACGAGCAGTACTTC. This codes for CAINPGTGSDEQYF.

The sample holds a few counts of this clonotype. CDR3 DNA sequence: TGCGCCAGCAGCTTGGGGAGGAGTGAAAAACTGTTTTTT. Its translation is CASSLGRSEKLFF. The rearrangement uses TRBV5-1 and TRBJ1-4, with D unclear. The CDR3 has 13 amino acids. From germline, CDR1 is SGHRS and CDR2 YFSETQ. The V gene lost 0 bases and the J gene lost 7 bases, with 7 bases spanning the gap.

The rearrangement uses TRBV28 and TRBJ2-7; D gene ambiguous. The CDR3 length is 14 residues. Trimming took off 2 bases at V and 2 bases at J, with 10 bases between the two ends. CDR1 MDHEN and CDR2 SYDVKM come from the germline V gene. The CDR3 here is CASSLGRHPYEQYF. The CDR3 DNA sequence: TGTGCCAGCAGTTTAGGAAGACACCCCTACGAGCAGTACTTC.

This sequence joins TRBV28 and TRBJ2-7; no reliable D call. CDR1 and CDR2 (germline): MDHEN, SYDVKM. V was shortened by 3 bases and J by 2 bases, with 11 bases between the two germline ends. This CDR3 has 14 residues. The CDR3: CASSFSLAPYEQYF. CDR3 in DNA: TGTGCCAGCAGTTTTAGTCTCGCTCCCTACGAGCAGTACTTC.

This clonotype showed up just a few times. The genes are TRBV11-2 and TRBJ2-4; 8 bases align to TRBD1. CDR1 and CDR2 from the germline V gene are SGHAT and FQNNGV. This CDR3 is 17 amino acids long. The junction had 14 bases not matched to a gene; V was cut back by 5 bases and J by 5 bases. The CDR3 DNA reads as TGTGCCAGCAGCAAGAGGGGGCAGGGGGCGAAGGAAAACATTCAGTACTTC. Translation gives CASSKRGQGAKENIQYF.

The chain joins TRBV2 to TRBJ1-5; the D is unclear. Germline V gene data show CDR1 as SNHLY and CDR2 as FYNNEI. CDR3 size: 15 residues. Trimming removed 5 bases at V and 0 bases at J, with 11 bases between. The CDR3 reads CASSPGPNSNQPQHF. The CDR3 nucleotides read TGTGCCAGCAGTCCGGGCCCAAATAGCAATCAGCCCCAGCATTTT.

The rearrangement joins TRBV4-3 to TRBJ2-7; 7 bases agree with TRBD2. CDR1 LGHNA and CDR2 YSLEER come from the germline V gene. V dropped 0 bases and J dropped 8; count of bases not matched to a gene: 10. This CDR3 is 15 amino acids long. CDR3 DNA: TGCGCCAGCAGCCAAGACGGGGGAACTAGCGATCAGCAGTACTTC. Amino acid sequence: CASSQDGGTSDQQYF.

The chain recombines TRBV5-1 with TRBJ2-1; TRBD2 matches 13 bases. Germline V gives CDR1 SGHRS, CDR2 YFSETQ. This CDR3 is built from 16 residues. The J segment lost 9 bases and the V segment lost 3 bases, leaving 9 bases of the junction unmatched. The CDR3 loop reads CASSSRTSGSGPEQFF. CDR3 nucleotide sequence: TGCGCCAGCAGCTCAAGGACTAGCGGGAGCGGGCCTGAGCAGTTCTTC.

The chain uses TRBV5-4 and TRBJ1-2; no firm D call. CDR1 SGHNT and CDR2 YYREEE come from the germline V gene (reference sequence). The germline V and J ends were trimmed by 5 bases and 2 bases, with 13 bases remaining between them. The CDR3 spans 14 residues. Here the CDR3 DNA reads TGTGCCAGCAGACTCTTAGGAGGGAACTATGGCTACACCTTC. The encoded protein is CASRLLGGNYGYTF.

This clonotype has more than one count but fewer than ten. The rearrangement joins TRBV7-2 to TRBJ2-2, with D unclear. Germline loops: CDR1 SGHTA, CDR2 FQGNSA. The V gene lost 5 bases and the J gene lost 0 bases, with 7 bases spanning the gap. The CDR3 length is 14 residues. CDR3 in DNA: TGTGCCAGCAGCGTCCTAGCGAACACCGGGGAGCTGTTTTTT. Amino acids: CASSVLANTGELFF.

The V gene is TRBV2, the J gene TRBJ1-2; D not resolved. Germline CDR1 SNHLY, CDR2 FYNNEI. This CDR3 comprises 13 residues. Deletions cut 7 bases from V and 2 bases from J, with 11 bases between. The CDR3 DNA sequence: TGTGCCAGCATAGGCGCGGCCAACTATGGCTACACCTTC. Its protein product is CASIGAANYGYTF.

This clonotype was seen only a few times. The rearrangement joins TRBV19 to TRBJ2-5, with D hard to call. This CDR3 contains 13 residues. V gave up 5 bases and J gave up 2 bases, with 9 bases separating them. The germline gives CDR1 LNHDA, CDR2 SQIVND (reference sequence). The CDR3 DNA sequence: TGTGCCAGTAGTTCCTCCAATCAAGAGACCCAGTACTTC. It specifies CASSSSNQETQYF.

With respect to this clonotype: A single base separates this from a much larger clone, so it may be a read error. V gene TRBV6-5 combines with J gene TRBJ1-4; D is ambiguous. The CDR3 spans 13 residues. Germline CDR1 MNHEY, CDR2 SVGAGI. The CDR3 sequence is CSSSYSNNDKLFF. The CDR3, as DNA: TGTTCCAGCAGTTACTCAAATAATGATAAACTGTTTTTT.

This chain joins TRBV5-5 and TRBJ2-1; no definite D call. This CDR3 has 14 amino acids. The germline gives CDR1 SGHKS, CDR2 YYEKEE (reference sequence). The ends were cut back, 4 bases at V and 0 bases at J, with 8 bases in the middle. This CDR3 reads CASSPPSSYNEQFF. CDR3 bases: TGTGCCAGCAGCCCACCGAGCTCCTACAATGAGCAGTTCTTC.

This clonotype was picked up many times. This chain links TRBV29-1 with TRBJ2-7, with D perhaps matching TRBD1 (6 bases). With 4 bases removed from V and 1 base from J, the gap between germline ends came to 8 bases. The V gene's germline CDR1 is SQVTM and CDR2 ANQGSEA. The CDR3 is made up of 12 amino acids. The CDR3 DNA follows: TGCAGCGTTGGGCAGGGGTCCTACGAGCAGTACTTC. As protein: CSVGQGSYEQYF.

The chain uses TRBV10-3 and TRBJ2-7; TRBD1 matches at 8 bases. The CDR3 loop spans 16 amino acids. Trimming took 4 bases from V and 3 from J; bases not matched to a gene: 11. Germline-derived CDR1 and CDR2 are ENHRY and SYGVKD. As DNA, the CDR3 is TGTGCCATCAGTGGAACCCGGGACAGGCTTAACTACGAGCAGTACTTC. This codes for CAISGTRDRLNYEQYF.

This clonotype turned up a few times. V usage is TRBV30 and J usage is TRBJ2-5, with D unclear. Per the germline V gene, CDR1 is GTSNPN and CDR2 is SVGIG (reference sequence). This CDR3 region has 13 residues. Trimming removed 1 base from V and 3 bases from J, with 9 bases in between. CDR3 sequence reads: CAWSASWEETQYF. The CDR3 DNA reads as TGTGCCTGGAGTGCCAGCTGGGAAGAGACCCAGTACTTC.

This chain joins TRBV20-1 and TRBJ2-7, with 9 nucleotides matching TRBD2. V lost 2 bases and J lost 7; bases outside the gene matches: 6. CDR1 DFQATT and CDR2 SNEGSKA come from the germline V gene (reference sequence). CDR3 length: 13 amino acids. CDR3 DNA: TGCAGTGCTAGATTCCGGCGGGAGGGAGAGCAGTACTTC. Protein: CSARFRREGEQYF.

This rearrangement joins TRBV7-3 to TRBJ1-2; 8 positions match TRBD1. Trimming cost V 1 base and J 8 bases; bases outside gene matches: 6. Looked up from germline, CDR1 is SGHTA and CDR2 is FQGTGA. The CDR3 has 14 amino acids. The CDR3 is CASSLRAGTGGYTF. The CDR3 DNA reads TGTGCCAGCAGCTTAAGGGCAGGGACAGGCGGCTACACCTTC. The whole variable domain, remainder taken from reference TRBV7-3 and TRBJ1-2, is GAGVSQTPSNKVTEKGKYVELRCDPISGHTALYWYRQSLGQGPEFLIYFQGTGAADDSGLPNDRFFAVRPEGSVSTLKIQRTERGDSAVYLCASSLRAGTGGYTFGSGTRLTVV.